This entry concerns a single T cell receptor (beta chain). The antigen remains unidentified. Produced via immunoSEQ multiplex PCR; TCRdb's table is partial and in-frame only. The repertoire holds tens of thousands of clones, 89% seen once, with 9% to 15% in the top ten. This sample is part of a study of OX40 agonist ivuxolimab in advanced cancers. The wider study: Among those treated, three patients had partial responses, one with hepatocellular carcinoma and two with cutaneous melanoma.

The V gene's germline CDR1 is SGHVS and CDR2 FQNEAQ. The CDR3 runs 14 residues. Trimming took 0 bases from V and 4 from J, leaving 8 bases between them. Overall study results and limits: The antigens recognized by the expanded peripheral T cells, that is their antigen specificity, were not determined. At doses 0.1 to 3.0 mg/kg, CD4+ and CD8+ clones expanded.

The sequencing used CD4+ or CD8+ T cells sorted from blood, collected in a trial of the OX40 agonist ivuxolimab. The source of this sequence is an adult with an advanced solid tumor such as melanoma, head and neck, liver or kidney cancer. V is TRBV7-8 and J is TRBJ2-3; D not resolved. The CDR3 sequence: CASSLASRADTQYF. The CDR3 DNA follows: TGTGCCAGCAGCTTAGCTTCTAGGGCAGATACGCAGTATTTT.